The present entry profiles one T cell receptor (beta chain) with its context. This record belongs to a study of blood T cell repertoires in COVID-19. Study information: Researchers got acute and convalescent COVID-19 samples from the United States, Italy and Spain. Sources were T cells, B-cell-depleted T cells, or PBMCs; the material itself was cDNA or gDNA.

Germline-derived CDR1 and CDR2 are MNHEY and SVGEGT. The CDR3 length is 16 residues. Trimming shortened V by 1 base and J by 3 bases, and 13 bases separated the two germline ends. In the authors' methods: Amplification with reference gene primers provided the estimates of nucleated cell counts. Produced via immunoSEQ multiplex PCR; TCRdb's table is partial and in-frame only. V and J calls plus clone size are reproduced from that table; the DNA served to infer D and trimming. The table includes 200,000 or so clones, around four fifths detected once. This chain uses TRBV6-2 or TRBV6-3 with TRBJ2-1; TRBD2 is a possible D gene (6 bases). This clonotype was obtained from a woman under 40 with acute or convalescent COVID-19. Sequenced input: peripheral blood. CDR3 sequence: CASSYWREAIYNEQFF. As DNA, the CDR3 is TGTGCCAGCAGTTACTGGCGGGAAGCTATCTACAATGAGCAGTTCTTC.